These 17 T cell receptor beta chains originate from one sample sequenced in a study of blood T cell repertoires in COVID-19. The protocol was immunoSEQ multiplex PCR, while the TCRdb copy is restricted to in-frame clones and leaves out a portion. Of over 200,000 clones detected, around nine tenths appear once; the ten largest clones hold roughly 0.7%. The sample taken for sequencing was peripheral blood. The receptors originated from a man aged 40-49 years with acute or convalescent COVID-19.

This rearrangement joins TRBV29-1 to TRBJ1-3, with D perhaps matching TRBD1 (5 bases). The V gene lost 5 bases and the J gene lost 1 base, with 12 bases spanning the gap. CDR3 length: 14 residues. Per the germline V gene, CDR1 is SQVTM and CDR2 is ANQGSEA. For the CDR3, the DNA is TGCAGCGTTTCATTCCGGGGGTCTGGAAACACCATATATTTT. Its protein product is CSVSFRGSGNTIYF.

The chain has TRBV6-6 and TRBJ1-1, with D hard to call. Looked up from germline, CDR1 is MNHNY and CDR2 is SVGAGI (reference sequence). V was cut by 6 bases and J by 5 bases, with 7 bases left in between. This CDR3 region has 11 residues. CDR3 sequence reads: CASRRGTEAFF. The CDR3 DNA reads TGTGCCAGCAGGAGAGGTACTGAAGCTTTCTTT.

This chain links TRBV4-1 with TRBJ2-7, with 11 nucleotides matching TRBD2. The V gene's germline CDR1 is MGHRA and CDR2 YSYEKL. V trimming: 0 bases; J trimming: 0 bases; junction bases outside the gene matches: 7. The CDR3 sequence is 18 residues long. The chain's CDR3 is CASSQEWLAGGFSYEQYF. DNA for the CDR3: TGCGCCAGCAGCCAAGAGTGGCTAGCGGGAGGTTTCTCCTACGAGCAGTACTTC.

The J gene is TRBJ2-2, the V gene TRBV3-1 (or the pseudogene TRBV3-2); 12 bases are shared with TRBD2. Germline CDR1 reads LGHDT; CDR2 reads YNNKEL (reference sequence). V was clipped by 1 base and J by 6 bases; unmatched bases: 9. The CDR3 consists of 18 residues. CDR3 amino acids: CASSQGTSGTLFPGELFF. The CDR3, as DNA: TGTGCCAGCAGCCAAGGGACTAGCGGGACCTTATTCCCCGGGGAGCTGTTTTTT.

CDR3 sequence: CASSSTEAFF. As DNA, the CDR3 is TGTGCCAGCAGCTCAACTGAAGCTTTCTTT. V gene TRBV7-9 combines with J gene TRBJ1-1; D is unresolved. The CDR3 is 10 residues long. V was cut by 4 bases and J by 5 bases, with 2 bases left in between. Germline CDR1 is SEHNR and CDR2 is FQNEAQ (reference sequence).

The chain recombines TRBV7-2 with TRBJ2-1, with 10 bases identical to TRBD2. V lost 1 base to trimming and J lost 10 bases; unmatched junction nucleotides: 7. The germline V gene has CDR1 SGHTA and CDR2 FQGNSA. The CDR3 loop spans 15 amino acids. The CDR3 is CASSLERGGVEEQFF. DNA of the CDR3: TGTGCCAGCAGCTTAGAGCGGGGGGGCGTTGAGGAGCAGTTCTTC.

The rearrangement joins TRBV18 to TRBJ1-4; 9 nucleotides line up with TRBD1. The CDR3 is 17 amino acids. Germline loops: CDR1 KGHSH, CDR2 LQKENI. The trim removed 3 bases at V and 4 bases at J, leaving 9 bases unmatched. The CDR3 protein is CASSPKDRGLINEKLFF. As DNA, the CDR3 is TGTGCCAGCTCACCTAAGGACAGGGGACTGATTAATGAAAAACTGTTTTTT.

The CDR3 DNA follows: TGTGCCAGCAGCCAACAAACAGGACTAGCGGGAGTTGGGGATACGCAGTATTTT. Translated, it gives CASSQQTGLAGVGDTQYF. The chain recombines TRBV3-1 (or the pseudogene TRBV3-2) with TRBJ2-3, with 13 bases aligning to TRBD2. The CDR3 runs to 18 residues. J was trimmed by 6 bases and V by 2 bases; bases with no gene match: 11. CDR1 and CDR2 (germline): LGHDT, YNNKEL (reference sequence).

This chain uses TRBV3-1 (or the pseudogene TRBV3-2) with TRBJ2-5, with D possibly TRBD2 on 5 matching bases. This CDR3 region has 14 residues. Germline loops: CDR1 LGHDT, CDR2 YNNKEL (reference sequence). V dropped 2 bases and J dropped 1 base, with 8 bases sitting between them. In nucleotides, the CDR3 is TGTGCCAGCAGCCAAATCGCGGGCCAAGAGACCCAGTACTTC. Amino acids: CASSQIAGQETQYF.

This sequence joins TRBV30 and TRBJ2-5; D may be TRBD2 (5 bases). With 5 bases removed from V and 1 base from J, the gap between germline ends came to 17 bases. Germline V CDR1 and CDR2: GTSNPN, SVGIG (reference sequence). The CDR3 runs 15 residues. In DNA form, the CDR3 reads TGTGCCTGGTCCGCTTGGGCTAGCCCCCAAGAGACCCAGTACTTC. Its translation: CAWSAWASPQETQYF.

This sequence joins TRBV7-6 and TRBJ2-2, with TRBD1 as a possible D gene (6 bases). Trimming took 3 bases from V and 0 from J, leaving 8 bases between them. CDR3 length: 15 amino acids. The germline CDR1 and CDR2 sequences are SGHVS and FNYEAQ. The CDR3 loop is CASSFTGSNTGELFF. CDR3 DNA sequence: TGTGCCAGCAGCTTTACAGGGTCGAACACCGGGGAGCTGTTTTTT.

This chain connects TRBV28 to TRBJ1-2; D is perhaps TRBD1 (5 bases). The V gene lost 7 bases and the J gene lost 3 bases, with 18 bases spanning the gap. This CDR3 comprises 15 residues. The germline V gene has CDR1 MDHEN and CDR2 SYDVKM. This CDR3 reads CASIRGDRRHYGYTF. CDR3 sequence (DNA): TGTGCCAGCATCCGGGGGGACCGCAGACACTATGGCTACACCTTC.

The chain combines TRBV15 with TRBJ2-7; D perhaps matches TRBD1 (7 bases). With 3 bases removed from V and 5 bases from J, the gap between germline ends came to 17 bases. The CDR3 extends over 15 amino acids. Germline assignment: CDR1 LNHNV and CDR2 YYDKDF (reference sequence). CDR3 in amino acids: CATSSRQGAGNEQYF. As DNA, the CDR3 is TGTGCCACCAGCAGTAGACAGGGCGCGGGGAACGAGCAGTACTTC.

This rearrangement joins TRBV5-6 to TRBJ1-5, with 9 bases fitting TRBD1. The CDR3 spans 17 residues. Looked up from germline, CDR1 is SGHDT and CDR2 is YYEEEE. With 0 bases clipped from V and 0 bases from J, the junction kept 4 bases outside the gene matches. CDR3 nucleotide sequence: TGTGCCAGCAGCTTGGTCGGGACAGGGTATAGCAATCAGCCCCAGCATTTT. Its translation: CASSLVGTGYSNQPQHF.

V usage is TRBV4-1 and J usage is TRBJ2-7; no definite D call. Germline CDR1 is MGHRA and CDR2 is YSYEKL. This CDR3 region has 13 residues. Trimming stripped 4 bases from V and 2 bases from J, with 9 bases between. The CDR3 DNA follows: TGCGCCAGCAGCCCACTACCCCCCTACGAGCAGTACTTC. Protein product: CASSPLPPYEQYF.

The V call is TRBV5-4, the J call TRBJ2-3; 8 bases align to TRBD1. The CDR3 covers 13 residues. Looked up from germline, CDR1 is SGHNT and CDR2 is YYREEE (reference sequence). Losses at the gene ends were 10 bases for V and 2 bases for J; bases not matched to a gene: 6. The CDR3 DNA sequence: TGTGCCGGAGGACAGGGACTCACAGATACGCAGTATTTT. Its protein is CAGGQGLTDTQYF.

This rearrangement joins TRBV29-1 to TRBJ1-2; D might be TRBD1 (6 bases). V gave up 3 bases and J gave up 2 bases, with 10 bases separating them. Germline loops: CDR1 SQVTM, CDR2 ANQGSEA. The CDR3 length is 13 residues. Here the CDR3 reads CSVEGGQNYGYTF. Written as DNA, the CDR3 is TGCAGCGTTGAGGGGGGGCAGAACTATGGCTACACCTTC.